Listed below are T cell receptor beta chains from one sample, sequenced in a study of CD8 T cells in Susac syndrome. A single record per CDR3 protein comes from TCRdb applying MiXCR to the immunoSEQ multiplex PCR reads. The table has about 180,000 distinct CDR3 sequences, around 95% seen once; the top ten hold roughly 0.095%. The source material was CD4+ T cells from PBMCs. These TCRs come from a human donor with multiple sclerosis. Both conserved end residues are part of each CDR3. D genes are given only for firm matches. Clone size is not always given. Where it is, it says once, few, many or a class for expanded clones.

13 | once | TRBJ1-5 | TRBV20-1 | TRBD1 | TGCAGTGCTACCCCAGGGGGATCTCAGCCCCAGCATTTT | CSATPGGSQPQHF
16 | NA | TRBJ2-5 | TRBV4-2 | NA | TGTGCCAGCAGCCAAGTCACAGAATCTAGCCAAGAGACCCAGTACTTC | CASSQVTESSQETQYF
15 | NA | TRBJ1-6 | TRBV3-1 | NA | TGTGCCAGCAGCCCCCCCCGAGGTGTAAATTCACCCCTCCACTTT | CASSPPRGVNSPLHF
14 | NA | TRBJ2-7 | TRBV30 | NA | TGTGCCTGGAGTCTTGGACGCCTGGGTGTCGAGCAGTACTTC | CAWSLGRLGVEQYF
13 | NA | TRBJ2-5 | TRBV29-1 | TRBD2 | TGCAGCGCCGTTGAGGGGATAGCGGGGGGTCAGTACTTC | CSAVEGIAGGQYF
15 | NA | TRBJ1-3 | TRBV30 | TRBD1 | TGTGCCTGGAGTGTTAGGGGGCGACGTGGAAACACCATATATTTT | CAWSVRGRRGNTIYF
15 | NA | TRBJ2-1 | TRBV5-4 | NA | TGTGCCAGCAGGGTTGACAGGAGCTCCTACAATGAGCAGTTCTTC | CASRVDRSSYNEQFF
15 | NA | TRBJ2-3 | TRBV5-1 | NA | TGCGCCAGCAGCTTGCCCAGAATTAGCACAGATACGCAGTATTTT | CASSLPRISTDTQYF
14 | NA | TRBJ1-1 | TRBV7-9 | NA | TGTGCCAGCAGCTTAAACGGGGCCAACACTGAAGCTTTCTTT | CASSLNGANTEAFF
14 | once | TRBJ2-3 | TRBV3-1 | TRBD2 | TGTGCCAGCAGCTCTCGGGGGGGCCTTGATACGCAGTATTTT | CASSSRGGLDTQYF
14 | NA | TRBJ1-2 | TRBV9 | NA | TGTGCCAGCAGCGTAGGGGAGCTTCACTATGGCTACACCTTC | CASSVGELHYGYTF
11 | NA | TRBJ2-7 | TRBV29-1 | NA | TGCAGCGTTTCCCGTGGTGGCGAGCAGTACTTC | CSVSRGGEQYF
12 | NA | TRBJ2-3 | TRBV2 | NA | TGTGCCAGCACTATGAACACAGATACGCAGTATTTT | CASTMNTDTQYF
12 | NA | TRBJ2-1 | TRBV6-6 | NA | TGTGCCAGCAGCCGGGCTAGGGCTGAGCAGTTCTTC | CASSRARAEQFF
11 | NA | TRBJ1-2 | TRBV25-1 | NA | TGTGCCAGCAGTGACGCTTTGGGCTACACCTTC | CASSDALGYTF
13 | NA | TRBJ2-5 | TRBV20-1 | TRBD2 | TGCAGTGCAGCGGGACCCCTGAAAGAGACCCAGTACTTC | CSAAGPLKETQYF
15 | NA | TRBJ2-5 | TRBV7-9 | TRBD2 | TGTGCCAGCAGCTTATTCGGGGGGGCATCCGAGACCCAGTACTTC | CASSLFGGASETQYF
15 | NA | TRBJ2-4 | TRBV5-1 | NA | TGCGCCAGCACCAACGGGGCTCTAGCCAAAAACATTCAGTACTTC | CASTNGALAKNIQYF
15 | NA | TRBJ1-4 | TRBV20-1 | NA | TGCAGTGCTAGAGATCGGAGGGAATGGTACGAAAAACTGTTTTTT | CSARDRREWYEKLFF
13 | NA | TRBJ1-5 | TRBV7-2 | NA | TGTGCCAGCAGAACAGGTTTAAATCAGCCCCAGCATTTT | CASRTGLNQPQHF
15 | NA | TRBJ2-3 | TRBV14 | NA | TGTGCCAGCAGCCAAGGGGGGCTAGCGCGAGATACGCAGTATTTT | CASSQGGLARDTQYF
14 | once | TRBJ2-2 | TRBV24-1 | TRBD1 | TGTGCCACCAGTGTTTCCAAGGGGGCAGAGGAGCTGTTTTTT | CATSVSKGAEELFF
13 | NA | TRBJ2-5 | TRBV5-4 | NA | TGTGCCAGCAGGCGTCGTAGTGGAGAGACCCAGTACTTC | CASRRRSGETQYF
16 | NA | TRBJ2-5 | TRBV3-1 | NA | TGTGCCAGCAGCCAAGATCTTAATAGGGGGCAAGAGACCCAGTACTTC | CASSQDLNRGQETQYF
14 | NA | TRBJ2-5 | TRBV6-5 | NA | TGTGCCGCCATGTCACCAGCGGTGAGAGAGACCCAGTACTTC | CAAMSPAVRETQYF
14 | NA | TRBJ1-2 | TRBV15 | NA | TGTGCCACCAGCAGAGATAGGATGGGAAATGGCTACACCTTC | CATSRDRMGNGYTF
16 | NA | TRBJ1-3 | TRBV7-2 | NA | TGTGCCAGCAGCGCTCACCGGACTTCATCTGGAAACACCATATATTTT | CASSAHRTSSGNTIYF
18 | NA | TRBJ2-2 | TRBV4-2 | TRBD2 | TGTGCCAGCAGCCAATTGTCCAGCGGGGGGACGTGGACCGGGGAGCTGTTTTTT | CASSQLSSGGTWTGELFF
13 | NA | TRBJ2-1 | TRBV13 | NA | TGTGCCAGCAGCTCCCCCAACTACAATGAGCAGTTCTTC | CASSSPNYNEQFF
14 | NA | TRBJ2-5 | TRBV12-5 | TRBD2 | TGTGCTAGTGGTTTGGGGACTAGCGGAGAGACCCAGTACTTC | CASGLGTSGETQYF
12 | NA | TRBJ1-4 | TRBV13 | NA | TGTGCCAGCAGCTTAGAAGGCAGGGGAATGTTTTTT | CASSLEGRGMFF
15 | once | TRBJ2-2 | TRBV27 | NA | TGTGCCAGCAGTTTATTGGGTAGTGACACCGGGGAGCTGTTTTTT | CASSLLGSDTGELFF
14 | NA | TRBJ1-2 | TRBV7-8 | TRBD1 | TGTGCCAGCAGCCTGGGACAGACTAACTATGGCTACACCTTC | CASSLGQTNYGYTF
14 | NA | TRBJ1-6 | TRBV20-1 | NA | TGCAGTGCTAGAGCGGACGGACCGAATTCACCCCTCCACTTT | CSARADGPNSPLHF
15 | NA | TRBJ1-2 | TRBV25-1 | TRBD1 | TGTGCCAGCAGTGAATCGGCCAGGGGGCTTGGCGGCTACACCTTC | CASSESARGLGGYTF
13 | once | TRBJ2-3 | TRBV19 | NA | TGTGCCAGTTCCCGAAGGCAGTTTGATACGCAGTATTTT | CASSRRQFDTQYF
15 | NA | TRBJ2-7 | TRBV18 | NA | TGTGCCAGCTCACCGCCCGGGTCATTCGACTACGAGCAGTACTTC | CASSPPGSFDYEQYF
12 | NA | TRBJ1-1 | TRBV30 | NA | TGTGCCTGGGGTCCGGGGGTCCCTGAAGCTTTCTTT | CAWGPGVPEAFF
15 | NA | TRBJ1-2 | TRBV12-3/TRBV12-4 | NA | TGTGCCAGCAGTTTTGGGTTTTCCATTAACTATGGCTACACCTTC | CASSFGFSINYGYTF